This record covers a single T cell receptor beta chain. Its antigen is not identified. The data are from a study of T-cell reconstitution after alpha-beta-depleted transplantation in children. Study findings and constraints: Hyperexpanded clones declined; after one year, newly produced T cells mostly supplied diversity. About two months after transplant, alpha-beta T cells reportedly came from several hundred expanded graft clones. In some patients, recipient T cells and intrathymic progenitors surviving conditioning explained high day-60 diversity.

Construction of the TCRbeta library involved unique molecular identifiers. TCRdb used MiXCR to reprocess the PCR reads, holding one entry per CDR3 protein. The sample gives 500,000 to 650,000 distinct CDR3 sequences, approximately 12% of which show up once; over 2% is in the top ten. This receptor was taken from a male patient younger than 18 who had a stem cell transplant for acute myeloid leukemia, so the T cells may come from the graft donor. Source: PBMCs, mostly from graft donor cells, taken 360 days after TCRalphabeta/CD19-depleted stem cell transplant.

CDR3 sequence: CASSQEVGSGFYEQYF. The CDR3 nucleotides read TGCGCCAGCAGCCAAGAGGTCGGGAGTGGCTTCTACGAGCAGTACTTC. The rearrangement uses TRBV4-3 and TRBJ2-7; D is perhaps TRBD2 (6 bases). Germline V gene sequence: CDR1 LGHNA, CDR2 YSLEER. CDR3 length equals 16 residues. V was shortened by 0 bases and J by 3 bases, with 15 bases between the two germline ends.